The 5 T cell receptor beta chains reported below all come from one sample, sequenced in a study of cytomegalovirus exposure and HLA in healthy donors. With 60 Vbeta and 13 Jbeta primers, the PCR was carried out. Profiled with immunoSEQ multiplex PCR; TCRdb holds only in-frame clones, not every one. The sample yields some 170,000 clones, about 81% seen once. The sequencing input was PBMCs. The source is a girl aged 2-10 years in good health and CMV-seropositive.

The chain joins TRBV5-1 to TRBJ2-1; no clear D. The CDR3 runs to 21 residues. The ends were cut back, 0 bases at V and 0 bases at J, with 25 bases in the middle. Germline-derived CDR1 and CDR2 are SGHRS and YFSETQ. CDR3 bases: TGCGCCAGCAGCTTGGGGGTTTTCGGTCACAGCTACCTAAGCTCCTACAATGAGCAGTTCTTC. Its translation: CASSLGVFGHSYLSSYNEQFF.

The chain joins TRBV7-2 to TRBJ2-7; TRBD2 matches 11 bases. V shed 2 bases, J shed 0 bases, and the junction held 3 bases outside the gene matches. The CDR3 loop spans 16 amino acids. Per germline, CDR1 SGHTA and CDR2 FQGNSA. In DNA, the CDR3 is TGTGCCAGCAGCTTAACGGGACTAGCGGCCTCCTACGAGCAGTACTTC. Its translation is CASSLTGLAASYEQYF.

The sample holds a few counts of this clone. This rearrangement joins TRBV21-1 to TRBJ2-7; TRBD2, the table's D call, lacks a check against the DNA. TRBV21-1 is given as a pseudogene. The CDR3 length is 16 residues. CDR3 sequence (DNA): TGTGCCAGCAGCAAATGGCAAGCGGGAGGGCCCTACGAGCAGTACTTC. Encoded protein: CASSKWQAGGPYEQYF.

A few counts support this clone. V and J are TRBV6-6 and TRBJ2-3; 8 nucleotides align to TRBD1. J lost 2 bases, V lost 8 bases, and 9 bases had no gene match. Germline V gene sequence: CDR1 MNHNY, CDR2 SVGAGI (reference sequence). This CDR3 is built from 15 residues. CDR3: CASLLGQGFTDTQYF. CDR3 nucleotide sequence: TGTGCCAGCTTATTAGGACAGGGTTTCACAGATACGCAGTATTTT.

The chain recombines TRBV27 with TRBJ1-5; D is ambiguous. The germline gives CDR1 MNHEY, CDR2 SMNVEV (reference sequence). The ends were cut back, 9 bases at V and 4 bases at J, with 10 bases in the middle. CDR3 length: 12 residues. CDR3 amino acids: CARVTQNQPQHF. The CDR3 region has the DNA TGTGCCAGGGTAACACAGAATCAGCCCCAGCATTTT.